Below, 7 T cell receptor beta chains from the same sample are listed, as sequenced in a study of CD8+CD57+ T cells in acquired aplastic anemia. Patients picked for sequencing had shown CD8+CD57+ cell expansion detected by flow cytometry. Genomic DNA provided the template from which TCR beta VDJ and CDR3 profiles were obtained. TCRdb re-called the reads through MiXCR, storing one row per CDR3 protein. The table lists about 190,000 distinct CDR3 sequences, approximately 50% of them singletons. Input material: sorted CD4+, CD8+, or CD8+CD57+ T cells (not recorded which) from PBMCs. These receptors were obtained from a human donor with aplastic anemia.

This clonotype was seen at least ten times. The chain has TRBV7-3 and TRBJ1-1; D unresolved. Looked up from germline, CDR1 is SGHTA and CDR2 is FQGTGA. V was pared by 6 bases and J by 0 bases, with 14 bases between. CDR3 length equals 15 residues. The CDR3 sequence: CASRPEEAMNTEAFF. The DNA of the CDR3 is TGTGCCAGCAGACCCGAGGAGGCGATGAACACTGAAGCTTTCTTT.

The chain couples TRBV19 to TRBJ1-6; D remains unclear. This CDR3 contains 13 residues. Germline V gene sequence: CDR1 LNHDA, CDR2 SQIVND (reference sequence). V shed 1 base and J shed 5 bases, with 3 bases lying between them. The CDR3 coding sequence is TGTGCCAGTAGTATAGGAGATAATTCACCCCTCCACTTT. Residues: CASSIGDNSPLHF.

This clonotype came up many times. V usage is TRBV20-1 and J usage is TRBJ1-1; a possible D gene is TRBD1 (6 bases). Germline V CDR1 and CDR2: DFQATT, SNEGSKA (reference sequence). The CDR3 extends over 16 amino acids. V lost 1 base to trimming and J lost 4 bases, with 19 bases between them. The CDR3 DNA reads TGCAGTGCTAGAGTCGGCGTTCGGGGGCTGGGCACTGAAGCTTTCTTT. Amino acid sequence: CSARVGVRGLGTEAFF.

This clonotype has ten or more counts. CDR3 region: CASSQVGLSNYGYTF. CDR3 sequence (DNA): TGCGCCAGCAGCCAAGTTGGGCTCTCTAACTATGGCTACACCTTC. The V gene is TRBV4-1, the J gene TRBJ1-2; unclear D gene. The CDR3 length is 15 residues. V shed 1 base and J shed 0 bases, with 9 bases lying between them. CDR1 and CDR2 from the germline V gene are MGHRA and YSYEKL.

This clonotype turned up a few times. V and J are TRBV11-1 and TRBJ2-7; tentative D call: TRBD2 (6 bases). The germline V gene encodes CDR1 SGHAT and CDR2 FQDESV (reference sequence). The CDR3 is made up of 16 amino acids. V gave up 4 bases and J gave up 3 bases, with 19 bases separating them. The CDR3: CASSSHRLAKLYEQYF. CDR3 bases: TGTGCCAGCAGCTCCCACCGGCTAGCGAAGCTCTACGAGCAGTACTTC.

This clonotype was detected only a few times. The chain couples TRBV10-3 to TRBJ2-1, with 10 bases identical to TRBD2. The CDR3 is 14 amino acids. V lost 11 bases, J lost 9 bases, and 13 bases stayed unmatched. Germline values: CDR1 ENHRY, CDR2 SYGVKD. The CDR3 DNA follows: TGTGCCGCCAGGGCCGGGACTAGCGTCGTTGAGCAGTTCTTC. It is translated as CAARAGTSVVEQFF.

This clonotype was seen repeatedly, ten times or more. The genes are TRBV30 and TRBJ1-1; D unresolved. The CDR3 extends over 12 amino acids. The germline V gene encodes CDR1 GTSNPN and CDR2 SVGIG (reference sequence). V shed 4 bases and J shed 1 base, with 7 bases lying between them. DNA of the CDR3: TGTGCCTGGACGAGGACGAACACTGAAGCTTTCTTT. Translation gives CAWTRTNTEAFF.